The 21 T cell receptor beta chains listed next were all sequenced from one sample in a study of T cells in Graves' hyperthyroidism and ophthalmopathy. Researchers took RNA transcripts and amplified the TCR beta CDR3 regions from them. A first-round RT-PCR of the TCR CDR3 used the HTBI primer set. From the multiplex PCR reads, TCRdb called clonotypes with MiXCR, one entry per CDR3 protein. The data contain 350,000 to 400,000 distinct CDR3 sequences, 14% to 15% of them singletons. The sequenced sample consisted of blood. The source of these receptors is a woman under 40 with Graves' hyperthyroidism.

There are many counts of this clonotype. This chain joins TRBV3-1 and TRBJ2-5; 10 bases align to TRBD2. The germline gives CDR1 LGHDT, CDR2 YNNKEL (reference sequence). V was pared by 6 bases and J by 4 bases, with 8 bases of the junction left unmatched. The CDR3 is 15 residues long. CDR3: CASSRGSGRIETQYF. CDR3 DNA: TGTGCCAGCAGTCGGGGTAGCGGGAGGATAGAGACCCAGTACTTC.

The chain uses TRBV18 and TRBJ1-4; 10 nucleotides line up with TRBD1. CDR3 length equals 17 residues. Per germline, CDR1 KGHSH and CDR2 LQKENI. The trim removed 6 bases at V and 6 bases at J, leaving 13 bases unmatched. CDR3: CASSPRNSGTGDEKLFF. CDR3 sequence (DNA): TGTGCCAGCTCGCCCCGGAATTCCGGGACAGGGGATGAAAAACTGTTTTTT.

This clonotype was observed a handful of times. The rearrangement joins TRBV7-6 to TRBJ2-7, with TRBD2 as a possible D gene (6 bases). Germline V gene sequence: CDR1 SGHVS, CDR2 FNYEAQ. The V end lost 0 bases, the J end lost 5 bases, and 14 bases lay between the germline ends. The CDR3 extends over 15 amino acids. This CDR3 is CASSLARGRVHEQYF. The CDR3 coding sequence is TGTGCCAGCAGCTTAGCGCGGGGCAGGGTTCACGAGCAGTACTTC.

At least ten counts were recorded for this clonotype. The CDR3 nucleotides are TGTGCCAGCAGCTTGGGACAGATATACGAAGAGACCCAGTACTTC. It yields the protein CASSLGQIYEETQYF. V and J are TRBV11-2 and TRBJ2-5, with 7 positions matching TRBD1. After removal of 3 bases from V and 3 bases from J, the junction contained 7 bases not matched to a gene. In germline, CDR1 is SGHAT, CDR2 FQNNGV. The CDR3 is 15 amino acids.

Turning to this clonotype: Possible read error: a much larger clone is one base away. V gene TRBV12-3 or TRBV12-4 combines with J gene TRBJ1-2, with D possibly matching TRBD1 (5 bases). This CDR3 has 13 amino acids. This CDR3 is CATSSGGDYGYTF. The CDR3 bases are TGTGCCACCAGTTCCGGGGGAGATTATGGCTACACCTTC.

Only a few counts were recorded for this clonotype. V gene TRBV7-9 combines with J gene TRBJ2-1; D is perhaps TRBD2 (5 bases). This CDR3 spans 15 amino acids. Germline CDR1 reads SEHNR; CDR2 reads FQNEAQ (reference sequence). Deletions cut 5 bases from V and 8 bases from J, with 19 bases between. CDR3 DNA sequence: TGTGCCAGCAGCCTCCAGCGGAGTGGTCTCGATGAGCAGTTCTTC. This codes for CASSLQRSGLDEQFF. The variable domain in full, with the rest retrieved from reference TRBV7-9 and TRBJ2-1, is DTGVSQNPRHKITKRGQNVTFRCDPISEHNRLYWYRQTLGQGPEFLTYFQNEAQLEKSRLLSDRFSAERPKGSFSTLEIQRTEQGDSAMYLCASSLQRSGLDEQFFGPGTRLTVL.

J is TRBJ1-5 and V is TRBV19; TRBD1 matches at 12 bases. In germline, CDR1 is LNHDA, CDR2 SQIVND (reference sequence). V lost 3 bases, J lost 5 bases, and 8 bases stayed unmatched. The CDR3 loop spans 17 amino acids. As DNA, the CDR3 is TGTGCCAGTAGTATGATCTATGGGACAGGGGGCGATCAGCCCCAGCATTTT. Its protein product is CASSMIYGTGGDQPQHF.

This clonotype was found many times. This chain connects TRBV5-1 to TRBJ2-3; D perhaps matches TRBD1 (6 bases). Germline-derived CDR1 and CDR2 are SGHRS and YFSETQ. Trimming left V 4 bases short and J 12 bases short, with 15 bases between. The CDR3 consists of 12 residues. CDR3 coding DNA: TGCGCCAGCAGCCTCCGACAGGAGATTCAGTATTTT. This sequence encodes CASSLRQEIQYF.

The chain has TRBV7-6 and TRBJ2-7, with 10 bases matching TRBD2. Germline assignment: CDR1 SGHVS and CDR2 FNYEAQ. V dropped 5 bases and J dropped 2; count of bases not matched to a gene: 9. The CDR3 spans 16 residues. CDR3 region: CASSATSGALTYEQYF. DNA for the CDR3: TGTGCCAGCAGCGCTACTAGCGGGGCCTTGACCTACGAGCAGTACTTC.

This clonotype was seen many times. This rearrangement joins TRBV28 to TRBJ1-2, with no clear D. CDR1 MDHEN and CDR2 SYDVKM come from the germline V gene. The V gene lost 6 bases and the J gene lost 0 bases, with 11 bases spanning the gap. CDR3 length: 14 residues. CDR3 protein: CASSVIATNYGYTF. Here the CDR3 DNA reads TGTGCCAGCAGCGTCATCGCGACTAACTATGGCTACACCTTC.

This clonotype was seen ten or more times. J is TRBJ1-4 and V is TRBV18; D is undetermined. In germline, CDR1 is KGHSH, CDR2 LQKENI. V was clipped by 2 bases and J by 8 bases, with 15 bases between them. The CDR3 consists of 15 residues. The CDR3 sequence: CASSPREPRSEKLFF. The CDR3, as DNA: TGTGCCAGCTCACCAAGAGAGCCTAGAAGCGAAAAACTGTTTTTT.

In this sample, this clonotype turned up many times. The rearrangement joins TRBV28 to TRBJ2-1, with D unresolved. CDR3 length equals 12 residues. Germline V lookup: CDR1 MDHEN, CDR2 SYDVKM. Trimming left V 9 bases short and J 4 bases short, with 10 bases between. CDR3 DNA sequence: TGTGCCAGAGATGACAAGTACAATGAGCAGTTCTTC. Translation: CARDDKYNEQFF.

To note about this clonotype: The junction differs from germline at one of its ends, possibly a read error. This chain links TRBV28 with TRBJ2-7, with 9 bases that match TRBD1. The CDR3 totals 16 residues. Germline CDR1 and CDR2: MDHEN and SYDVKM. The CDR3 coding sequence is TGTACCAGCAGTTTGCCAGCACAGGGGGCCTCCTACGAGCAGTACTTC. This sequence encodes CTSSLPAQGASYEQYF.

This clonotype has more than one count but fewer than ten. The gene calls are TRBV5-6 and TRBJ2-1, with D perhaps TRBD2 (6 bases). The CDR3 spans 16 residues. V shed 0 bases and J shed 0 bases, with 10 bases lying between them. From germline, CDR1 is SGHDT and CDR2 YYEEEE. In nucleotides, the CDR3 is TGTGCCAGCAGCTTGGGCGGGACCGGCTCCTACAATGAGCAGTTCTTC. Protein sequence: CASSLGGTGSYNEQFF.

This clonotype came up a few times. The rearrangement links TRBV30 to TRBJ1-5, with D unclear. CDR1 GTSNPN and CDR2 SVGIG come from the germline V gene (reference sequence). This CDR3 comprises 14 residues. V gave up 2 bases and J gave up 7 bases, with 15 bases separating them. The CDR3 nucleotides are TGTGCCTGGAGTTCCGGCACCCCCGAACAGCCCCAGCATTTT. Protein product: CAWSSGTPEQPQHF.

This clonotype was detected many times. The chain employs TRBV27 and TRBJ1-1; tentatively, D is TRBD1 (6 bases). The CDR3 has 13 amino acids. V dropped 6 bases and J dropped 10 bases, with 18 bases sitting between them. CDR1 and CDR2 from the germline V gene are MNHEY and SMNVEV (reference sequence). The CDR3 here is CASSYRDTISAFF. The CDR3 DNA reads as TGTGCCAGCAGCTACCGGGACACTATTTCAGCTTTCTTT.

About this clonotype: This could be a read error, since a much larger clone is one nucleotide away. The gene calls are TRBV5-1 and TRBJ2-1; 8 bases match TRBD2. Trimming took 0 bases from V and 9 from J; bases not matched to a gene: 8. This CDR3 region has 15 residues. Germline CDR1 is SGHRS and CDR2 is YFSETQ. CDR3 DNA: TGCGCCAGCAGCTTGGGTGGCGGGAGGATCATTGAGCAGTTCTTC. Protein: CASSLGGGRIIEQFF. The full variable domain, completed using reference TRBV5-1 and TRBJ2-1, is KAGVTQTPRYLIKTRGQQVTLSCSPISGHRSVSWYQQTPGQGLQFLFEYFSETQRNKGNFPGRFSGRQFSNSRSEMNVSTLELGDSALYLCASSLGGGRIIEQFFGPGTRLTVL.

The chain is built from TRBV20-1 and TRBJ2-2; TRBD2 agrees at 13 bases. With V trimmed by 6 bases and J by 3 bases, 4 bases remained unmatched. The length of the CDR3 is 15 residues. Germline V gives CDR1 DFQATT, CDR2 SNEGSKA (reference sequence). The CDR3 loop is CSAYTSGRDTGELFF. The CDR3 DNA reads TGCAGTGCCTATACTAGCGGGAGGGACACCGGGGAGCTGTTTTTT.

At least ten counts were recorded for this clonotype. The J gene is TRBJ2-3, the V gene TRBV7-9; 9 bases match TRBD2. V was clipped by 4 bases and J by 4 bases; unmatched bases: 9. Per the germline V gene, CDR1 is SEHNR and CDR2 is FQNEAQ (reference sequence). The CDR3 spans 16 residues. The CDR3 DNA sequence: TGTGCCAGCAGCTCGACGGCGGGAGGGCCCGCAGATACGCAGTATTTT. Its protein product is CASSSTAGGPADTQYF.

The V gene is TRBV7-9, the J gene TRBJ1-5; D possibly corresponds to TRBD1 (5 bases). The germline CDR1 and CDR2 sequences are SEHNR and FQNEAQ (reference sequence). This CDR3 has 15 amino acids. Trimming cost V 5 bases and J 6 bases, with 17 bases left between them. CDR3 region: CASSRGSRESQPQHF. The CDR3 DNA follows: TGTGCCAGCAGCCGGGGTAGCAGGGAGAGTCAGCCCCAGCATTTT.

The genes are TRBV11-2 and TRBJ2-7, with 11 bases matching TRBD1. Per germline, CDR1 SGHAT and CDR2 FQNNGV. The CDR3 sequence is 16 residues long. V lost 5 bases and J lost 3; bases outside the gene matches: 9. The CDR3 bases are TGTGCCAGCAGCAAATACGGGACAGGGGGAGACTACGAGCAGTACTTC. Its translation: CASSKYGTGGDYEQYF.